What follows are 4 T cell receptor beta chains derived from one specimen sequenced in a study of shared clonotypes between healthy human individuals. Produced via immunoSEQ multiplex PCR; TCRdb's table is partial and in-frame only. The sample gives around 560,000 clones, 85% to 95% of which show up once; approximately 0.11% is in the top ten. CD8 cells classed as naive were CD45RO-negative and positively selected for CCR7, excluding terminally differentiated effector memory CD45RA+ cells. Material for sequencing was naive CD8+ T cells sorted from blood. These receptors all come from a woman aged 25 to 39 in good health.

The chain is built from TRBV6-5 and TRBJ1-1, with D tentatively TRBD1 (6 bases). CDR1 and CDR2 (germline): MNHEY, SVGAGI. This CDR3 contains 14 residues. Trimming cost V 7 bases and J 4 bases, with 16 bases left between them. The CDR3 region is CASTDAGDGTEAFF. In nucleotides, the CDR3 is TGTGCCAGCACGGACGCAGGGGACGGCACTGAAGCTTTCTTT.

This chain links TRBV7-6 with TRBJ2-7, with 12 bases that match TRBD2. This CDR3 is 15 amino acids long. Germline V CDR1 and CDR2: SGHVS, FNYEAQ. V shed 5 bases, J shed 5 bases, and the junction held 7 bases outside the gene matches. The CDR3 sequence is CASSQRLAGVNEQYF. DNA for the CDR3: TGTGCCAGCAGCCAAAGACTAGCGGGAGTTAACGAGCAGTACTTC. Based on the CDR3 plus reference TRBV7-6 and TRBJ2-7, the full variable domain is GAGVSQSPRYKVTKRGQDVALRCDPISGHVSLYWYRQALGQGPEFLTYFNYEAQQDKSGLPNDRFSAERPEGSISTLTIQRTEQRDSAMYRCASSQRLAGVNEQYFGPGTRLTVT.

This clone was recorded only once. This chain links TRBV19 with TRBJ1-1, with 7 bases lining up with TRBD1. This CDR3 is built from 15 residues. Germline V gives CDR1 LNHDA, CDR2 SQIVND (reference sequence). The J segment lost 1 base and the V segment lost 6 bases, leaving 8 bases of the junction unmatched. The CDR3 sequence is CASRPPGQRNTEAFF. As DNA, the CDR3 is TGTGCCAGTAGGCCGCCGGGACAGAGGAACACTGAAGCTTTCTTT.

In DNA form, the CDR3 reads TGTGCCAGCAGTCCGGCAGCCTCAGAGACCCAGTACTTC. Protein: CASSPAASETQYF. This rearrangement joins TRBV27 to TRBJ2-5; no clear D. In germline, CDR1 is MNHEY, CDR2 SMNVEV (reference sequence). The V and J ends lost 5 bases and 4 bases respectively, with 11 bases between them. CDR3 length: 13 amino acids.